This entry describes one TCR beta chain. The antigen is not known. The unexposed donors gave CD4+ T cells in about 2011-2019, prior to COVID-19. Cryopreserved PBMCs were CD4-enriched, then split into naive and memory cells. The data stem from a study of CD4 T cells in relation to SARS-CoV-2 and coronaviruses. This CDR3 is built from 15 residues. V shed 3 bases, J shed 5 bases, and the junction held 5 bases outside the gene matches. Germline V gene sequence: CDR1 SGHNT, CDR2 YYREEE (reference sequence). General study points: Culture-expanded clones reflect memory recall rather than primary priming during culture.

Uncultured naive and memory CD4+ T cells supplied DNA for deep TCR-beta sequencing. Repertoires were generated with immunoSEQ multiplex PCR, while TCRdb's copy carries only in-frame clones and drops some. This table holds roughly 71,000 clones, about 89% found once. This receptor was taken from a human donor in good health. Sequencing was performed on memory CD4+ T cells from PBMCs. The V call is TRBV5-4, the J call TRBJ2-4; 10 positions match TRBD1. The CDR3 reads CASSSRTGGQNIQYF. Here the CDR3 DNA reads TGTGCCAGCAGCTCCAGGACAGGGGGTCAAAACATTCAGTACTTC. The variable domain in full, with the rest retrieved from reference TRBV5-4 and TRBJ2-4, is ETGVTQSPTHLIKTRGQQVTLRCSSQSGHNTVSWYQQALGQGPQFIFQYYREEENGRGNFPPRFSGLQFPNYSSELNVNALELDDSALYLCASSSRTGGQNIQYFGAGTRLSVL.